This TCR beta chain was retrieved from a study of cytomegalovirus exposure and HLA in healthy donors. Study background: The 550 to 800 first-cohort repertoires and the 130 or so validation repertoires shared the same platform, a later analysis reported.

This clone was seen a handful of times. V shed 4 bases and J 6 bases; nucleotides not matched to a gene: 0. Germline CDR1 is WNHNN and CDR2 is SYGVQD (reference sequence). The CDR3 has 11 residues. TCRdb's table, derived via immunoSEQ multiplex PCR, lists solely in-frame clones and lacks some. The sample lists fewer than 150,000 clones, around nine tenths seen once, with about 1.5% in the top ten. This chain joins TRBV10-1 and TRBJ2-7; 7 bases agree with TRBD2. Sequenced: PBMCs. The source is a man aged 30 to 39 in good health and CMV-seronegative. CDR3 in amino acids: CASSGEGEQYF. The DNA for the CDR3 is TGCGCCAGCAGTGGGGAGGGCGAGCAGTACTTC.